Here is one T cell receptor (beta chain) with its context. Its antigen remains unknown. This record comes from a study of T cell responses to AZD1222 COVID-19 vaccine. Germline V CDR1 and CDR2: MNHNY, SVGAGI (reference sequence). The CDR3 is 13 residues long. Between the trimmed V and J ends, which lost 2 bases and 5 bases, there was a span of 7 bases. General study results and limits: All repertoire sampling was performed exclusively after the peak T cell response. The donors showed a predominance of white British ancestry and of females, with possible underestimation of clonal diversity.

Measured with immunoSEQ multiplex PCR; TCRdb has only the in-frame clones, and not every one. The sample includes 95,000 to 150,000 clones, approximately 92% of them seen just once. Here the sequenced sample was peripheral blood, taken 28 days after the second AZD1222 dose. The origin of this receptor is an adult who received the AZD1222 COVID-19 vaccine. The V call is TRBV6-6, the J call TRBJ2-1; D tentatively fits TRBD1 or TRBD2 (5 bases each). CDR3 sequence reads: CASSYGGDNEQFF. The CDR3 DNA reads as TGTGCCAGCAGTTACGGGGGTGACAATGAGCAGTTCTTC.